A single sample is the source of the 15 T cell receptor beta chains below, sequenced in a study of cytomegalovirus exposure and HLA in healthy donors. PCR amplification relied on 60 Vbeta primers (plus 13 Jbeta primers). Sequencing was performed with immunoSEQ multiplex PCR; in TCRdb, only in-frame clones are kept and a portion is missing. In the table there are approximately 150,000 clones, roughly 73% of which are singletons. The sequencing sample was made of PBMCs. The receptor source for this set is a middle-aged man in good health and CMV-seronegative.

This clone was counted only a few times. This chain uses TRBV10-3 with TRBJ1-6, with a possible D match to TRBD1 (6 bases). V was pared by 5 bases and J by 5 bases, with 19 bases between. This CDR3 has 17 residues. From germline, CDR1 is ENHRY and CDR2 SYGVKD. The chain's CDR3 is CAISSPGQQTNNSPLHF. Written as DNA, the CDR3 is TGTGCCATCAGTTCCCCGGGACAACAAACCAATAATTCACCCCTCCACTTT.

This sequence joins TRBV14 and TRBJ2-1, with a weak D call TRBD1 (5 bases). Between the trimmed V and J ends, which lost 5 bases and 4 bases, there was a span of 9 bases. The germline CDR1 and CDR2 sequences are SGHDN and FVKESK. The CDR3 contains 13 residues. This chain's CDR3 is CASSIRVYNEQFF. The CDR3 region has the DNA TGTGCCAGCAGCATCAGGGTGTACAATGAGCAGTTCTTC.

The rearrangement uses TRBV15 and TRBJ1-5, with TRBD1 identical over 9 bases. The CDR3 spans 16 residues. The trim removed 4 bases at V and 11 bases at J, leaving 15 bases unmatched. Germline CDR1 and CDR2: LNHNV and YYDKDF (reference sequence). The CDR3 loop reads CATSITWGQGSRAQHF. The CDR3 nucleotides read TGTGCCACCAGCATAACCTGGGGACAGGGCTCTAGGGCCCAGCATTTT.

The chain recombines TRBV6-1 with TRBJ2-2; tentative D call: TRBD2 (6 bases). The CDR3 totals 14 residues. Germline V gene sequence: CDR1 MNHNS, CDR2 SASEGT. Trimming shortened V by 7 bases and J by 8 bases, and 17 bases separated the two germline ends. CDR3 sequence: CASIWAPREGELFF. The DNA of the CDR3 is TGTGCCAGCATTTGGGCCCCACGGGAGGGGGAGCTGTTTTTT.

The rearrangement links TRBV27 to TRBJ1-5; 7 bases match TRBD1. Germline trimming cut 4 bases from V and 9 bases from J; bases unmatched to any gene: 15. This CDR3 is 16 amino acids long. The V gene's germline CDR1 is MNHEY and CDR2 SMNVEV (reference sequence). The chain's CDR3 is CASSSLGQVRVLPQHF. The CDR3 region has the DNA TGTGCCAGCAGTTCCCTCGGACAGGTCCGTGTTCTGCCCCAGCATTTT.

The chain recombines TRBV7-3 with TRBJ2-3; a weak D match, TRBD2 (5 bases). The CDR3 consists of 16 residues. V shed 2 bases and J shed 0 bases, with 12 bases lying between them. The germline V gene encodes CDR1 SGHTA and CDR2 FQGTGA. The CDR3 DNA reads as TGTGCCAGCAGCTTATTGATGGGAGCTAGCACAGATACGCAGTATTTT. Translating it yields CASSLLMGASTDTQYF.

This clone showed up just once. J is TRBJ2-7 and V is TRBV27; D possibly corresponds to TRBD2 (7 bases). Germline lookup yields CDR1 MNHEY and CDR2 SMNVEV (reference sequence). V was clipped by 1 base and J by 7 bases, with 20 bases between them. This CDR3 spans 16 amino acids. CDR3 in DNA: TGTGCCAGCAGTTTATTCTCTGGGGGCGCGGGAGAGGAGCAGTACTTC. Its protein is CASSLFSGGAGEEQYF.

V and J are TRBV2 and TRBJ2-6, with TRBD1 matching over 9 bases. Unmatched junction bases numbered 10, after V lost 10 bases and J lost 0 bases. Germline V gene sequence: CDR1 SNHLY, CDR2 FYNNEI. This CDR3 contains 17 residues. CDR3 in amino acids: CATIRDRAPSGANVLTF. The CDR3 DNA sequence: TGTGCCACAATCCGGGACAGGGCCCCCTCTGGGGCCAACGTCCTGACTTTC.

Comment on this clone: One junction end disagrees with the germline gene, perhaps due to a read error. This sequence joins TRBV6-5 and TRBJ2-7; a weak D match, TRBD2 (5 bases). Looked up from germline, CDR1 is MNHEY and CDR2 is SVGAGI. The CDR3 spans 13 residues. Here the CDR3 reads CATSKRGTGEQYF. The CDR3 DNA is TGTGCCACCAGTAAACGGGGTACGGGCGAGCAGTACTTC.

The CDR3 DNA sequence: TGCAGCGTTGTTAGGCTGGGACTAACGGGGGAGCAGTACTTC. Its translation is CSVVRLGLTGEQYF. This sequence joins TRBV29-1 and TRBJ2-7; 7 positions agree with TRBD2. The germline CDR1 and CDR2 sequences are SQVTM and ANQGSEA. V shed 4 bases, J shed 7 bases, and the junction held 13 bases outside the gene matches. CDR3 length equals 14 residues.

The rearrangement links TRBV2 to TRBJ1-5; D is ambiguous. CDR1 is SNHLY, CDR2 FYNNEI, per germline. The V end lost 4 bases, the J end lost 0 bases, and 10 bases lay between the germline ends. This CDR3 comprises 15 residues. In DNA, the CDR3 is TGTGCCAGCAGTGGCCTTACATATAGCAATCAGCCCCAGCATTTT. Translated, it gives CASSGLTYSNQPQHF.

This chain links TRBV7-2 with TRBJ2-3, with D possibly matching TRBD1 (6 bases). The CDR3 is 14 residues long. The ends were cut back, 5 bases at V and 0 bases at J, with 9 bases in the middle. Germline lookup yields CDR1 SGHTA and CDR2 FQGNSA. CDR3 nucleotide sequence: TGTGCCAGCAGCGTCGGACAGAGCACAGATACGCAGTATTTT. This encodes CASSVGQSTDTQYF. Variable domain in full (rest from reference TRBV7-2 and TRBJ2-3): GAGVSQSPSNKVTEKGKDVELRCDPISGHTALYWYRQSLGQGLEFLIYFQGNSAPDKSGLPSDRFSAERTGGSVSTLTIQRTQQEDSAVYLCASSVGQSTDTQYFGPGTRLTVL.

This rearrangement joins TRBV7-9 to TRBJ1-1; 8 nucleotides align to TRBD1. Germline V gene data show CDR1 as SEHNR and CDR2 as FQNEAQ (reference sequence). V was clipped by 5 bases and J by 9 bases; unmatched bases: 8. This CDR3 spans 13 amino acids. The CDR3 DNA reads as TGTGCCAGCAGCCTCCGACAGGGGTGTAAAGCTTTCTTT. This codes for CASSLRQGCKAFF.

This clone has more than one count but fewer than ten. The chain combines TRBV7-9 with TRBJ1-2; weak D call: TRBD1 (5 bases). V lost 1 base to trimming and J lost 3 bases, with 9 bases between them. CDR3 length: 14 residues. Germline V gene sequence: CDR1 SEHNR, CDR2 FQNEAQ (reference sequence). This CDR3 reads CASSLVSRDYGYTF. DNA for the CDR3: TGTGCCAGCAGCTTAGTGTCCAGGGACTATGGCTACACCTTC.

V gene TRBV5-1 combines with J gene TRBJ2-2; D call uncertain. V lost 0 bases and J 5 bases, leaving 5 bases between the germline ends. Germline CDR1 SGHRS, CDR2 YFSETQ. The CDR3 runs 13 residues. The CDR3 here is CASSLGATGELFF. The CDR3, as DNA: TGCGCCAGCAGCTTGGGGGCTACCGGGGAGCTGTTTTTT.